The present TCR beta chain was sequenced within a study of identical twins. Study-wide results and limits: Shared out-of-frame alpha sequences (those common to twins) showed excess low generation probability. Conclusions were based on cross-sectional statistical analysis, without following the same donors. There were fewer insertions in abundant cord blood beta clonotypes, but memory repertoires showed no such pattern.

Using its own MiXCR run on the 5' RACE reads, TCRdb lists one record per CDR3 protein. This repertoire shows about 890,000 distinct CDR3 sequences, 10% to 15% found once; its top ten account for around 1.6%. In this sample, this clonotype turned up a few times. Its specificity is not known. V lost 4 bases, J lost 5 bases, and 14 bases lay in between. The CDR3 spans 15 residues. Germline CDR1 SEHNR, CDR2 FQNEAQ (reference sequence). This same sample was also part of a study on yellow fever vaccine responses in identical twins. That publication notes: Reportedly, the response of twins' T cells to the vaccine seemed partly convergent, partly personalized.

Sequences were obtained from PBMCs. The chain employs TRBV7-9 and TRBJ1-4; possibly TRBD1 for D (6 bases). The sequence was collected from a woman between 18 and 29 years old in good health. The CDR3 protein is CASSSNGDKNEKLFF. DNA of the CDR3: TGTGCCAGCAGCTCCAATGGGGACAAGAATGAAAAACTGTTTTTT.